Below, 31 T cell receptor beta chains from the same sample are listed, as sequenced in a study of early T cells in non-severe SARS-CoV-2 infection. TCRdb redid the calling of the 5' RACE reads with MiXCR, one entry per CDR3 protein. The top ten hold about 9.9% of the sample, which has 45,000 or so distinct CDR3 sequences, approximately 10% seen once. The sequenced material came from whole blood. These receptors came from an adult who was a healthcare worker with PCR-confirmed SARS-CoV-2 infection or an uninfected control (not recorded which).

This clonotype was detected ten times or more. The gene calls are TRBV27 and TRBJ2-6; TRBD2 agrees at 8 bases. Germline V gene data show CDR1 as MNHEY and CDR2 as SMNVEV (reference sequence). V was clipped by 2 bases and J by 9 bases; unmatched bases: 0. CDR3 size: 13 residues. CDR3 loop: CASSLREGNVLTF. The CDR3 DNA is TGTGCCAGCAGTTTACGGGAGGGCAACGTCCTGACTTTC.

Regarding this clonotype: A read error may explain this, as a much larger clone is one base away. The chain recombines TRBV10-3 with TRBJ2-3; weak D call: TRBD1 (6 bases). This CDR3 is built from 15 residues. V dropped 6 bases and J dropped 1 base, with 14 bases sitting between them. Looked up from germline, CDR1 is ENHRY and CDR2 is SYGVKD. CDR3 DNA sequence: TGTGCCATCAGCCCGGTGGGGGCCCGCACAGATACGCAGTATTTT. Encoded protein: CAISPVGARTDTQYF.

This clonotype was found many times. The chain is built from TRBV7-3 and TRBJ1-2; D not resolved. Germline CDR1 SGHTA, CDR2 FQGTGA. The germline V and J ends were trimmed by 5 bases and 2 bases, with 15 bases remaining between them. The CDR3 has 15 residues. The CDR3 region has the DNA TGTGCCAGCAGCCCCGACGGTGGCGGGAACTATGGCTACACCTTC. It encodes CASSPDGGGNYGYTF. The whole variable domain, remainder taken from reference TRBV7-3 and TRBJ1-2, is GAGVSQTPSNKVTEKGKYVELRCDPISGHTALYWYRQSLGQGPEFLIYFQGTGAADDSGLPNDRFFAVRPEGSVSTLKIQRTERGDSAVYLCASSPDGGGNYGYTFGSGTRLTVV.

This clonotype has at least ten counts. The chain carries TRBV6-2 or TRBV6-3 and TRBJ2-1, with 8 bases identical to TRBD1. Trimming took 5 bases from V and 3 from J; bases not matched to a gene: 9. Germline V CDR1 and CDR2: MNHEY, SVGEGT. The CDR3 extends over 16 amino acids. For the CDR3, the DNA is TGTGCCAGCAGTCCCGGCGCAGGGGGCTTCTACAATGAGCAGTTCTTC. Translating it yields CASSPGAGGFYNEQFF.

The genes are TRBV29-1 and TRBJ1-1; no firm D call. The CDR3 runs to 12 residues. Deletions cut 4 bases from V and 4 bases from J, with 10 bases between. In germline, CDR1 is SQVTM, CDR2 ANQGSEA. CDR3 nucleotide sequence: TGCAGCGTTGGGATGGGGTCCACTGAAGCTTTCTTT. Protein: CSVGMGSTEAFF.

The CDR3 here is CASSPLSGGRSGYGYTF. DNA of the CDR3: TGTGCCAGCTCACCGCTCTCAGGGGGCAGGTCAGGCTATGGCTACACCTTC. This chain uses TRBV18 with TRBJ1-2; 8 bases are a match to TRBD1. The CDR3 has 17 residues. V dropped 3 bases and J dropped 4; count of bases not matched to a gene: 13. Germline values: CDR1 KGHSH, CDR2 LQKENI.

The J gene is TRBJ1-1, the V gene TRBV11-3; weak D call: TRBD1 (6 bases). The V gene lost 3 bases and the J gene lost 3 bases, with 11 bases spanning the gap. The CDR3 is 14 amino acids. Germline assignment: CDR1 SGHNT and CDR2 YENEEA. The CDR3: CASSLQGTDTEAFF. In DNA form, the CDR3 reads TGTGCCAGCAGCTTGCAGGGGACGGACACTGAAGCTTTCTTT.

The V and J genes are TRBV10-3 and TRBJ2-5; 9 nucleotides match TRBD2. CDR3 length: 14 amino acids. Trimming took 3 bases from V and 5 from J; bases not matched to a gene: 4. Germline-derived CDR1 and CDR2 are ENHRY and SYGVKD. The CDR3 is CAISELAGEETQYF. Written as DNA, the CDR3 is TGTGCCATCAGTGAATTAGCGGGGGAGGAGACCCAGTACTTC.

This clonotype was counted a few times. V usage is TRBV2 and J usage is TRBJ1-5; TRBD1 agrees at 7 bases. The CDR3 is 14 amino acids. J gave up 6 bases and V 4 bases, and 6 bases lay outside the gene matches. Germline CDR1 is SNHLY and CDR2 is FYNNEI. The CDR3 coding sequence is TGTGCCAGCAGTGGCACTTCAGGGGGTCAGCCCCAGCATTTT. Translation gives CASSGTSGGQPQHF.

This chain uses TRBV18 with TRBJ1-6; D possibly corresponds to TRBD1 (6 bases). Between the trimmed V and J ends, which lost 2 bases and 10 bases, there was a span of 12 bases. This CDR3 is 14 amino acids long. CDR1 and CDR2 (germline): KGHSH, LQKENI. The CDR3 sequence: CASSPAGAKSPLHF. The CDR3, as DNA: TGTGCCAGCTCACCAGCGGGGGCTAAATCACCCCTCCACTTT.

About this clonotype: A read error may account for a junction end that differs from germline. The chain links TRBV11-3 to TRBJ2-3; the match to TRBD2 covers 12 bases. The CDR3 is made up of 16 amino acids. CDR1 is SGHNT, CDR2 YENEEA, per germline. The CDR3 nucleotides read TGTGTCAGCAGCTTAACACTAGCGGGGGGCACAGATACGCGGTATTTT. This encodes CVSSLTLAGGTDTRYF.

The chain links TRBV5-1 to TRBJ1-1, with 11 bases identical to TRBD1. V lost 3 bases and J lost 5; bases outside the gene matches: 3. This CDR3 comprises 14 residues. The germline gives CDR1 SGHRS, CDR2 YFSETQ. CDR3 sequence: CASSSDRGQTEAFF. The DNA for the CDR3 is TGCGCCAGCAGCTCGGACAGGGGGCAGACTGAAGCTTTCTTT.

Many counts were recorded for this clonotype. The rearrangement joins TRBV6-2 or TRBV6-3 to TRBJ2-7; a possible D gene is TRBD1 (5 bases). With 6 bases removed from V and 6 bases from J, the gap between germline ends came to 15 bases. Germline CDR1 and CDR2: MNHEY and SVGEGT. CDR3 length: 13 amino acids. The CDR3 is CASSPDSRREQYF. The DNA of the CDR3 is TGTGCCAGCAGCCCCGACAGCCGCCGCGAGCAGTACTTC.

This sequence joins TRBV7-8 and TRBJ2-7; possible D gene TRBD1, 6 bases. The CDR3 extends over 14 amino acids. From germline, CDR1 is SGHVS and CDR2 FQNEAQ. V lost 3 bases to trimming and J lost 0 bases, with 9 bases between them. The CDR3 loop reads CASSLGHPSYEQYF. DNA of the CDR3: TGTGCCAGCAGCTTGGGACATCCCTCCTACGAGCAGTACTTC.

Only a few counts were recorded for this clonotype. This chain uses TRBV29-1 with TRBJ2-1, with 7 bases lining up with TRBD2. V was pared by 8 bases and J by 2 bases, with 12 bases of the junction left unmatched. The germline V gene has CDR1 SQVTM and CDR2 ANQGSEA. This CDR3 is 15 amino acids long. CDR3: CSTGGGGYPYNEQFF. The CDR3 coding sequence is TGCAGCACCGGTGGGGGGGGATATCCCTACAATGAGCAGTTCTTC.

This clonotype was counted ten times or more. The J gene is TRBJ2-3, the V gene TRBV30; 12 nucleotides match TRBD2. Germline V gene data show CDR1 as GTSNPN and CDR2 as SVGIG (reference sequence). V shed 0 bases, J shed 4 bases, and the junction held 2 bases outside the gene matches. The CDR3 is made up of 15 amino acids. The CDR3 loop reads CAWSVASGGADTQYF. CDR3 nucleotide sequence: TGTGCCTGGAGTGTCGCTAGCGGGGGGGCAGATACGCAGTATTTT.

Many counts were recorded for this clonotype. The V gene is TRBV6-6, the J gene TRBJ1-4, with a tentative D call TRBD1 (5 bases). This CDR3 is built from 17 residues. Germline CDR1 and CDR2: MNHNY and SVGAGI (reference sequence). V was cut by 2 bases and J by 7 bases, with 20 bases left in between. The CDR3: CASSYPRPTPGGEKLFF. CDR3 nucleotides: TGTGCCAGCAGTTACCCAAGACCAACCCCGGGGGGTGAAAAACTGTTTTTT.

The chain has TRBV7-2 and TRBJ1-4; D gene unclear. Trimming removed 2 bases from V and 6 bases from J, with 7 bases in between. CDR3 size: 13 residues. The V gene's germline CDR1 is SGHTA and CDR2 FQGNSA. CDR3 loop: CASSLNPDEKLFF. In nucleotides, the CDR3 is TGTGCCAGCAGCTTAAATCCGGATGAAAAACTGTTTTTT.

The table lists this clonotype with a few counts. This chain uses TRBV29-1 with TRBJ2-2; 10 bases line up with TRBD1. This CDR3 has 15 residues. The V gene's germline CDR1 is SQVTM and CDR2 ANQGSEA. V gave up 6 bases and J gave up 4 bases; unmatched junction bases: 8. The CDR3 region is CSVGGDRGFTGELFF. The CDR3 nucleotides read TGCAGCGTCGGAGGGGACAGGGGTTTCACCGGGGAGCTGTTTTTT.

The chain has TRBV7-2 and TRBJ2-7; maybe TRBD2 (6 bases). V shed 5 bases and J shed 2 bases, with 13 bases lying between them. CDR1 and CDR2 from the germline V gene are SGHTA and FQGNSA. CDR3 length: 14 amino acids. CDR3 region: CASSETSLPYEQYF. The CDR3 coding sequence is TGTGCCAGCAGCGAAACTAGCTTACCCTACGAGCAGTACTTC. The full variable domain, its missing parts supplied by reference TRBV7-2 and TRBJ2-7, is GAGVSQSPSNKVTEKGKDVELRCDPISGHTALYWYRQSLGQGLEFLIYFQGNSAPDKSGLPSDRFSAERTGGSVSTLTIQRTQQEDSAVYLCASSETSLPYEQYFGPGTRLTVT.

This clonotype has a count of ten or more. This rearrangement joins TRBV3-1 to TRBJ1-4, with 12 bases aligning to TRBD1. Germline V lookup: CDR1 LGHDT, CDR2 YNNKEL (reference sequence). The junction had 8 bases not matched to a gene; V was cut back by 3 bases and J by 0 bases. This CDR3 spans 19 amino acids. The CDR3 is CASSHPGQGALATNEKLFF. The CDR3 DNA reads as TGTGCCAGCAGCCACCCGGGACAGGGGGCCCTTGCAACTAATGAAAAACTGTTTTTT.

The chain has TRBV5-6 and TRBJ1-5; D is unresolved. The ends were cut back, 2 bases at V and 3 bases at J, with 6 bases in the middle. Germline V gene data show CDR1 as SGHDT and CDR2 as YYEEEE. The CDR3 spans 13 residues. The CDR3 bases are TGTGCCAGCAGCTTAGGACCCAATCAGCCCCAGCATTTT. Protein: CASSLGPNQPQHF.

The chain recombines TRBV27 with TRBJ2-7; 8 bases are shared with TRBD1. This CDR3 region has 15 residues. Trimming cost V 7 bases and J 3 bases; bases outside gene matches: 11. Germline CDR1 is MNHEY and CDR2 is SMNVEV (reference sequence). CDR3 loop: CASNTGTGGHYEQYF. The CDR3 DNA sequence: TGTGCCAGCAATACCGGGACAGGAGGTCACTACGAGCAGTACTTC.

This clonotype is medium-sized by share. The genes are TRBV7-2 and TRBJ2-7; TRBD1 might be the D (5 bases). The CDR3 loop spans 15 amino acids. V lost 5 bases and J 3 bases, leaving 17 bases between the germline ends. The germline CDR1 and CDR2 sequences are SGHTA and FQGNSA. The CDR3 DNA reads TGTGCCAGCAGCCTAACCCGACAGATTGACTACGAGCAGTACTTC. Amino acids: CASSLTRQIDYEQYF.

This clonotype has just a few counts. The CDR3 DNA is TGTGCCACCAGAGGGGTTTTGGCCGGGGAGCTGTTTTTT. It codes for CATRGVLAGELFF. This rearrangement joins TRBV6-2 or TRBV6-3 to TRBJ2-2, with D perhaps TRBD1 or TRBD2 (5 bases each). Germline V gene sequence: CDR1 MNHEY, CDR2 SVGEGT. The CDR3 loop spans 13 amino acids. The ends were cut back, 10 bases at V and 6 bases at J, with 15 bases in the middle.

This clonotype came up many times. The chain couples TRBV20-1 to TRBJ1-1; D is undetermined. The germline V and J ends were trimmed by 6 bases and 3 bases, with 23 bases remaining between them. Germline-derived CDR1 and CDR2 are DFQATT and SNEGSKA (reference sequence). The CDR3 loop spans 16 amino acids. The CDR3 loop reads CSAEVSGSEIDTEAFF. In DNA form, the CDR3 reads TGCAGTGCGGAAGTGTCGGGGTCGGAGATAGACACTGAAGCTTTCTTT.

This clonotype was seen many times. V gene TRBV27 combines with J gene TRBJ1-1, with TRBD1 as a possible D gene (6 bases). Per germline, CDR1 MNHEY and CDR2 SMNVEV (reference sequence). The CDR3 extends over 13 amino acids. The V end lost 8 bases, the J end lost 1 base, and 11 bases lay between the germline ends. The CDR3 region has the DNA TGTGCCAGCCACGGGACATCGAACACTGAAGCTTTCTTT. Its protein product is CASHGTSNTEAFF.

The table lists this clonotype with a count of one. The chain carries TRBV7-2 and TRBJ2-1; 7 nucleotides align to TRBD2. V trimming: 5 bases; J trimming: 4 bases; junction bases outside the gene matches: 8. The CDR3 has 15 residues. CDR1 is SGHTA and CDR2 is FQGNSA in the germline V gene. In nucleotides, the CDR3 is TGTGCCAGCAGCCCCGGCCAGCGGGGTTACAATGAGCAGTTCTTC. Amino acids: CASSPGQRGYNEQFF. Using reference TRBV7-2 and TRBJ2-1 for the parts outside the CDR3, the full variable domain is GAGVSQSPSNKVTEKGKDVELRCDPISGHTALYWYRQSLGQGLEFLIYFQGNSAPDKSGLPSDRFSAERTGGSVSTLTIQRTQQEDSAVYLCASSPGQRGYNEQFFGPGTRLTVL.

The J gene is TRBJ2-7, the V gene TRBV25-1; 8 bases align to TRBD1. The V and J ends lost 6 bases and 2 bases, in that order; junction bases with no gene match: 6. Germline CDR1 and CDR2: MGHDK and SYGVNS. There are 14 residues in the CDR3. The CDR3 nucleotides are TGTGCCAGCAGGGAGGACAGGGTTCCCTACGAGCAGTACTTC. Amino acids: CASREDRVPYEQYF.

CDR3 in DNA: TGTGCCAGCTCCGGGAGAAACTATGGCTACACCTTC. This translates into CASSGRNYGYTF. V gene TRBV7-2 combines with J gene TRBJ1-2; D is ambiguous. Germline V gene lookup returns CDR1 SGHTA and CDR2 FQGNSA. Trimming removed 8 bases at V and 2 bases at J, with 9 bases between. The CDR3 spans 12 residues. Supplemented by reference TRBV7-2 and TRBJ1-2, the full variable domain reads GAGVSQSPSNKVTEKGKDVELRCDPISGHTALYWYRQSLGQGLEFLIYFQGNSAPDKSGLPSDRFSAERTGGSVSTLTIQRTQQEDSAVYLCASSGRNYGYTFGSGTRLTVV.

The sample holds a few counts of this clonotype. The rearrangement uses TRBV19 and TRBJ2-7; D unresolved. Trimming pared 3 bases from V and 0 bases from J, leaving 9 bases between. The CDR3 loop spans 14 amino acids. Germline loops: CDR1 LNHDA, CDR2 SQIVND (reference sequence). The CDR3 coding sequence is TGTGCCAGTAGTATTGAGGATAACTCCTACGAGCAGTACTTC. Translating it yields CASSIEDNSYEQYF.